Listed below are T cell receptor beta chains from one sample, sequenced in a study of T cell responses to AZD1222 COVID-19 vaccine. Some clones are missing from TCRdb's copy, which holds only in-frame ones; the method was immunoSEQ multiplex PCR. The sample carries about 170,000 clones, about 92% recorded once. Sequencing used peripheral blood, obtained on day 0 of AZD1222 vaccination. Every receptor here comes from an adult in good health. Each CDR3 is given without its conserved first and last residue.

TRBV4-1,ASSQGLGEGNQPQH
TRBV6-4,ASSVHSKTEAF
TRBV5-1,ASSITGGYTEAF
TRBV10-3,AISEWSGNYGYT
TRBV18,ASSGGTGGYSLH
TRBV30,AWTGFRANVLT
TRBV10-1,ASSEINQPQH
TRBV27,ASSGTGTGEKNEQF
TRBV19,ASSIPRDQPQH
TRBV12-3/TRBV12-4,ASSAKITGELF
TRBV6-5,ASIWDSSNQPQH
TRBV2,ASSEAQDFLYGYT
TRBV28,ASSQEDTEAF
TRBV2,ASRTGGNEKLF
TRBV5-1,ASSFDSDQPQH
TRBV6-6,ASRPSGNTEAF
TRBV4-1,ASSPTGESYT
TRBV5-6,ASSLDRGLVTGELF
TRBV5-1,ATTARPGLVYEQY
TRBV27,ASSYRVDSNQPQH
TRBV11-2,ASSLVSGGIPGELF
TRBV12-3/TRBV12-4,ASSLSRAVYT
TRBV19,ASTITWTSAYEQY
TRBV7-9,ASTSNTIY
TRBV19,ASSSTRQSSQH
TRBV4-1,ASSPRTPGNTEAF
TRBV19,ASDPLRGQGYGYT
TRBV7-8,ASSQAKISPLH
TRBV3-1/TRBV3-2,ASSQDPGGSNEEQY
TRBV19,ASGPPPLNEQF
TRBV20-1,SASGRNTIY
TRBV4-2,ASRGTSGRIPYEQY
TRBV7-9,ASSLQGEVGYT
TRBV6-1,ASSEASARGLSGNTIY
TRBV19,ASSMARDRRDEKLF
TRBV4-1,ASSQDLVAPYEQY
TRBV6-1,ASSEAPGHGYGYT
TRBV5-6,ASSFTGTRAYEQY
TRBV5-1,ASSLDRAVEQY
TRBV5-1,ASRRQPNTEAF
TRBV15,ATSRDLPGAYGYT
TRBV3-1/TRBV3-2,ASSRGNRAHYGYT
TRBV5-4,ASSLDLLGNNEQF
TRBV5-6,ASSSYWGLGNEQF
TRBV3-1/TRBV3-2,ASSRRLTGGSPKLF
TRBV3-1/TRBV3-2,ASTLIMEGYT
TRBV6-5,ASSFQRMNTEAF
TRBV10-2,ASSNPPRGFSDTQY
TRBV6-6,ASSRPGTGVLYGYT
TRBV4-2,ASSQAEGAPNTEAF
TRBV7-9,ASSEDRSGDTQY
TRBV18,ASSPEGGHSNQPQH
TRBV19,ASSLGLAGGLRNEQF
TRBV19,ASSRANNEKLF
TRBV3-1/TRBV3-2,ASSQSGATYEQY
TRBV7-9,ASSLVNEKLF
TRBV5-4,ASSLTQEDDGYT